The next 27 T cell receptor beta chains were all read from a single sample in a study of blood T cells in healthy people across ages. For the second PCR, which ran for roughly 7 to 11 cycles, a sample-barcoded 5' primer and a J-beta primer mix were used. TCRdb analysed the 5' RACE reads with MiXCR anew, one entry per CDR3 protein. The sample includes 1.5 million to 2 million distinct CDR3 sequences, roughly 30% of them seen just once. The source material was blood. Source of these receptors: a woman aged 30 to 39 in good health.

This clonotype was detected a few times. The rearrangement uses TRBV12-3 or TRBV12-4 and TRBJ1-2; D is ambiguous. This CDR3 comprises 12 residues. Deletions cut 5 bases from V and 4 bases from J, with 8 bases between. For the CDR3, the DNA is TGTGCCAGCAGTGGGCACACCTATGGCTACACCTTC. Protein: CASSGHTYGYTF.

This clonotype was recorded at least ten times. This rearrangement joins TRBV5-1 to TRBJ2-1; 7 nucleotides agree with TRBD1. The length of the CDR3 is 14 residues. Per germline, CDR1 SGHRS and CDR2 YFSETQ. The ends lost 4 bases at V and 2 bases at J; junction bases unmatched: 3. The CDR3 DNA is TGCGCCAGCAGCATAGGGACAGCCTACAATGAGCAGTTCTTC. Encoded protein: CASSIGTAYNEQFF.

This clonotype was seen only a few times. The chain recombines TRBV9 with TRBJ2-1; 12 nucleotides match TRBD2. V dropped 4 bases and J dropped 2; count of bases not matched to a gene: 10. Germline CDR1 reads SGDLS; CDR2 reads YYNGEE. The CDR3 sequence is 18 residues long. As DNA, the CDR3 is TGTGCCAGCAGCCTGAGGACTAGCGGGACCTTTCCCTACAATGAGCAGTTCTTC. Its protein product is CASSLRTSGTFPYNEQFF.

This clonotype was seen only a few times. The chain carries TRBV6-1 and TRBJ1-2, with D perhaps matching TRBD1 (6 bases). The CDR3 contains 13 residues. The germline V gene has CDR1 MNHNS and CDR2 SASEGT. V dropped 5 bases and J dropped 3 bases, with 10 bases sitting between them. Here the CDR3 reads CASSQGHDYGYTF. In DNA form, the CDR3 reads TGTGCCAGCAGTCAGGGACACGACTATGGCTACACCTTC.

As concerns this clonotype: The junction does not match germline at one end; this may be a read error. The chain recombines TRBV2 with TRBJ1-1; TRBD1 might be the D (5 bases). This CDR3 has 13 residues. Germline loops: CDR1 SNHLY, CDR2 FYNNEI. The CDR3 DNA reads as TGTGCCAGTAGTGAAGCCGGGGGTTATGAAGCTTTCTTT. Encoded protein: CASSEAGGYEAFF.

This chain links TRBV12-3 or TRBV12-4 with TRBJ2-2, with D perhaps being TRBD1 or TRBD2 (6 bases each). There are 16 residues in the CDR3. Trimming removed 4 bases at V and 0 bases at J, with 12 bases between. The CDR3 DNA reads TGTGCCAGCAGTTCCCCCGGGGGCTCGAACACCGGGGAGCTGTTTTTT. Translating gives CASSSPGGSNTGELFF.

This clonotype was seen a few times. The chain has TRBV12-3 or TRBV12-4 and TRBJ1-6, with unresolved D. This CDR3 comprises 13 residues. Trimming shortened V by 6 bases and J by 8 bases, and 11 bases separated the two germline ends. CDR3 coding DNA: TGTGCCAGCAGGGAACTGATGGATTCACCCCTCCACTTT. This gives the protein CASRELMDSPLHF.

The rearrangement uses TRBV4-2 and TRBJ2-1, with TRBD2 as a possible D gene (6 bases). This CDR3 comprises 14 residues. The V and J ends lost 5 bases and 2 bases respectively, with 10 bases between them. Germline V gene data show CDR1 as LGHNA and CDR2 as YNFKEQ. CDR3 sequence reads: CASSGGTTYNEQFF. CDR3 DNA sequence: TGTGCCAGCAGCGGGGGGACCACCTACAATGAGCAGTTCTTC.

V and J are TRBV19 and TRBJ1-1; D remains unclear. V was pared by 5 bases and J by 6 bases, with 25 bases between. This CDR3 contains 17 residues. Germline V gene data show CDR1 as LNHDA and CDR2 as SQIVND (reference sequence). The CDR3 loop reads CASSAAPFLENFPEAFF. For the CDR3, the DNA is TGTGCCAGTAGTGCGGCTCCTTTTCTGGAAAATTTCCCTGAAGCTTTCTTT.

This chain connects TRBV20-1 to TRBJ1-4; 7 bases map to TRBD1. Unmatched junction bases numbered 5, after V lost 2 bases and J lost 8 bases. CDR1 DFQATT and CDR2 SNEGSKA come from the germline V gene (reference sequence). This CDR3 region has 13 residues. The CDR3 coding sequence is TGCAGTGCTAGAACAGGGGTCGGAGAAAAACTGTTTTTT. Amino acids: CSARTGVGEKLFF.

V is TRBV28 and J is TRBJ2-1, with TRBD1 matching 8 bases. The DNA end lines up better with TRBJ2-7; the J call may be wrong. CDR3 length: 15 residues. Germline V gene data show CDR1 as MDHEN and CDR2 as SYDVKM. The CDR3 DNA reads TGTGCCAGCAGTTCAACAGGGGGATCCTACAATGAGCAGTACTTC. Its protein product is CASSSTGGSYNEQYF.

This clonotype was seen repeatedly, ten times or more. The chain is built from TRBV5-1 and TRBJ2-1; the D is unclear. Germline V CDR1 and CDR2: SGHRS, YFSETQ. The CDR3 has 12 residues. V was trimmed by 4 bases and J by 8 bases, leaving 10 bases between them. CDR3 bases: TGCGCCAGCAGCCCCAATCGGGATGAGCAGTTCTTC. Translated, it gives CASSPNRDEQFF.

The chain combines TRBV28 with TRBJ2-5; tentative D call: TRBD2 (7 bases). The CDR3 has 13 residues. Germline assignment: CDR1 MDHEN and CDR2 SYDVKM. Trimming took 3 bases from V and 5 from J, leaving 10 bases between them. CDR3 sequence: CASSLGGHETQYF. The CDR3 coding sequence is TGTGCCAGCAGTTTGGGGGGGCATGAGACCCAGTACTTC.

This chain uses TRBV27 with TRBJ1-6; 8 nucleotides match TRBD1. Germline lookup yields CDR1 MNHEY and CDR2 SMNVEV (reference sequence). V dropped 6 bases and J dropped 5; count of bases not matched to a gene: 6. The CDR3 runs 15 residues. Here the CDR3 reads CASRGRQGNNSPLHF. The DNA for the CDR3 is TGTGCCAGCAGGGGTAGACAGGGGAATAATTCACCCCTCCACTTT.

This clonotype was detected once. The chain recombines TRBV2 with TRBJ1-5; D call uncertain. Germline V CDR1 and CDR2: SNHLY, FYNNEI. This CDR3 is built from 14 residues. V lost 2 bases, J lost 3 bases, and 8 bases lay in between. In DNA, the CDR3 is TGTGCCAGCAGTGAATCACAGACCAATCAGCCCCAGCATTTT. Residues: CASSESQTNQPQHF.

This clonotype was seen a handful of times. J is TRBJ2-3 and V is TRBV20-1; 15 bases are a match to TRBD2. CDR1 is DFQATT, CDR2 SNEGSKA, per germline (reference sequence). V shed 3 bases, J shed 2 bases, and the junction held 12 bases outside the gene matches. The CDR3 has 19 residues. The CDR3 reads CSARPVWTSGRELTDTQYF. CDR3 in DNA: TGCAGTGCTAGGCCGGTTTGGACTAGCGGGAGGGAGCTCACAGATACGCAGTATTTT.

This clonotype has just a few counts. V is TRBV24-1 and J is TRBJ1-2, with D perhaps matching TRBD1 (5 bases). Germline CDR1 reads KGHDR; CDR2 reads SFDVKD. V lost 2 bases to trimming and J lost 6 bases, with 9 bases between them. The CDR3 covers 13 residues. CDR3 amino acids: CATSDYGDDGYTF. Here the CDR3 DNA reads TGTGCCACCAGTGATTACGGGGACGATGGCTACACCTTC.

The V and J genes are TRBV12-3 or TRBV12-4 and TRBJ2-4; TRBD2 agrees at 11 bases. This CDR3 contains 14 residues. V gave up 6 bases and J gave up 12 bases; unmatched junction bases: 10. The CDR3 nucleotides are TGTGCCAGCAGGCCCGGGACTAGCGGCGAATATCAGTACTTC. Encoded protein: CASRPGTSGEYQYF.

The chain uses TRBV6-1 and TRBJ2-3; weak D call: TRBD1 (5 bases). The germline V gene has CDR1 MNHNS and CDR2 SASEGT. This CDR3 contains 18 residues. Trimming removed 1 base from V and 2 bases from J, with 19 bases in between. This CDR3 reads CASSEGSLARADTDTQYF. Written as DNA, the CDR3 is TGTGCCAGCAGTGAAGGATCCCTCGCCAGGGCCGACACAGATACGCAGTATTTT.

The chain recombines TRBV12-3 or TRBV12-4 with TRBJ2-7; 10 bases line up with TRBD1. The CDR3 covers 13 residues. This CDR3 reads CTTRTGGRLEQYF. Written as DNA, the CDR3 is TGTACCACTCGGACAGGGGGGAGGCTAGAGCAGTACTTC.

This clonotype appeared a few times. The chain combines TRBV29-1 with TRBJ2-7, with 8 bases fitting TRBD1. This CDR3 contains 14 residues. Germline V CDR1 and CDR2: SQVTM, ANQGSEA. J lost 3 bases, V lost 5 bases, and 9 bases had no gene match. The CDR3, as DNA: TGCAGCGTTCAGGGGGCAGGGTTTATCTACGAGCAGTACTTC. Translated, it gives CSVQGAGFIYEQYF.

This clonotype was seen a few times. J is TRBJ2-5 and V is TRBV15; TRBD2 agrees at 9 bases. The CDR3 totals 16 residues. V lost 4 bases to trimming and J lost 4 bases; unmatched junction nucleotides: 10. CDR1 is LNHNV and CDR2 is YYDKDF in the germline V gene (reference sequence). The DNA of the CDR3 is TGTGCCACCAGCAAAGGGGCGGGGGGGCTTCGAGAGACCCAGTACTTC. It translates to CATSKGAGGLRETQYF.

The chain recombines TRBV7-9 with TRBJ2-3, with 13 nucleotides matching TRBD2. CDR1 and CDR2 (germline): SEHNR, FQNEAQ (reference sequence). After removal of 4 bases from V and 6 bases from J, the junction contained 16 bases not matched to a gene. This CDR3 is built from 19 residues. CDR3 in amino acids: CASSSYRGLAGPKEDTQYF. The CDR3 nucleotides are TGTGCCAGCAGCTCATACCGGGGACTAGCGGGGCCCAAGGAGGATACGCAGTATTTT.

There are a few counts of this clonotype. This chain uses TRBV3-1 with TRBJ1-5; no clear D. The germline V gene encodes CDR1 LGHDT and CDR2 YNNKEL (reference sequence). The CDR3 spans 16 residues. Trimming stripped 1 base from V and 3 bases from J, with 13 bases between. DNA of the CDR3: TGTGCCAGCAGCCAAGGACTGGGTGCAGTCAATCAGCCCCAGCATTTT. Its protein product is CASSQGLGAVNQPQHF.

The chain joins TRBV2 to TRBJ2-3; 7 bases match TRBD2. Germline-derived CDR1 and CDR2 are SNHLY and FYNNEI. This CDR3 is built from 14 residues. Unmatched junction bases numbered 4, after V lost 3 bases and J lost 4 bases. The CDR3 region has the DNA TGTGCCAGCAGTGAGCTAGCGGCGGCAGATACGCAGTATTTT. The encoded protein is CASSELAAADTQYF. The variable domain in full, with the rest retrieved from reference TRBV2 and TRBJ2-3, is EPEVTQTPSHQVTQMGQEVILRCVPISNHLYFYWYRQILGQKVEFLVSFYNNEISEKSEIFDDQFSVERPDGSNFTLKIRSTKLEDSAMYFCASSELAAADTQYFGPGTRLTVL.

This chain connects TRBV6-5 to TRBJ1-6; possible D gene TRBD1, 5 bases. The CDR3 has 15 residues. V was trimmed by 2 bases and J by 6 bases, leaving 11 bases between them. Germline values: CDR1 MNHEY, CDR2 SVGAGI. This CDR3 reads CASSYETDSNSPLHF. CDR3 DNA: TGTGCCAGCAGTTACGAGACAGATTCTAATTCACCCCTCCACTTT.

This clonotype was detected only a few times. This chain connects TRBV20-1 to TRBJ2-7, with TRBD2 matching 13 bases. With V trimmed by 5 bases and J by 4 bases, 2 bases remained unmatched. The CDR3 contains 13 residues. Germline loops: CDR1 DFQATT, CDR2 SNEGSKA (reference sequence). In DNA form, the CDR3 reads TGCAGTGCTGGGACTAGCGGGGTATACGAGCAGTACTTC. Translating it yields CSAGTSGVYEQYF.